The present T cell receptor beta chain was sequenced within a study of cytomegalovirus exposure and HLA in healthy donors. V was clipped by 4 bases and J by 0 bases, with 10 bases between them. Germline CDR1 is MNHNS and CDR2 is SASEGT. The CDR3 has 15 amino acids. A multiplex PCR was run with 60 Vbeta primers and 13 Jbeta primers. TCRdb's table, derived via immunoSEQ multiplex PCR, lists solely in-frame clones and lacks some. This table has approximately 160,000 clones, roughly 64% appearing once. As regards this clone: What it binds is not known.

Study results and caveats: Association of 17,000 or so TCR beta sequences with HLA alleles was found at 0.05 false discovery rate in a later analysis. Most TCRs appeared rarely, but some public TCRs recurred in many donors. The authors later found TCR association rates varying by HLA locus, with DRB1 most and HLA-C fewest.

The sequence was collected from a woman under 40 in good health and CMV-seropositive. Sequencing input: PBMCs. The chain has TRBV6-1 and TRBJ2-1; maybe TRBD2 (5 bases). CDR3 region: CASSVRRSSYNEQFF. CDR3 bases: TGTGCCAGCAGTGTCCGGAGGAGCTCCTACAATGAGCAGTTCTTC.